A selection of T cell receptor beta chains follows, all from one sample in a study of cytomegalovirus exposure and HLA in healthy donors. Sequenced by immunoSEQ multiplex PCR; TCRdb stores in-frame clones only, minus some. In the table there are around 170,000 clones, roughly four fifths of which are singletons. Sequencing input: PBMCs. The receptor source for this set is a woman younger than 35 in good health and CMV-seronegative. CDR3s leave out the opening cysteine and the closing phenylalanine or tryptophan. The order of the fields is J gene, V gene, CDR3 protein.

J gene: TRBJ2-7; V gene: TRBV7-9; CDR3 protein: SSSLGAVSSYEQY
J gene: TRBJ2-5; V gene: TRBV7-2; CDR3 protein: ASSPRGGLKETQY
J gene: TRBJ1-2; V gene: TRBV11-2; CDR3 protein: ASSLSVKTGDYGYT
J gene: TRBJ2-3; V gene: TRBV5-1; CDR3 protein: ASSPSGTSWDTQY
J gene: TRBJ2-7; V gene: TRBV5-1; CDR3 protein: ASSLAPGSYEQY
J gene: TRBJ1-2; V gene: TRBV5-1; CDR3 protein: ASSLGQGAGYT
J gene: TRBJ2-5; V gene: TRBV2; CDR3 protein: ASSESTTRETQY
J gene: TRBJ1-2; V gene: TRBV6-1; CDR3 protein: ASSATDIYGYT
J gene: TRBJ2-7; V gene: TRBV7-9; CDR3 protein: ASSLPSSGEQY
J gene: TRBJ2-7; V gene: TRBV6-6; CDR3 protein: ASSYTGSLYEQY
J gene: TRBJ2-3; V gene: TRBV10-1; CDR3 protein: ASTPGLAGDTQY
J gene: TRBJ2-5; V gene: TRBV4-2; CDR3 protein: ASSRSSGSTETQY
J gene: TRBJ1-2; V gene: TRBV4-1; CDR3 protein: ASSSGGDGYT
J gene: TRBJ2-5; V gene: TRBV14; CDR3 protein: ASSPAAGGGETQY
J gene: TRBJ1-1; V gene: TRBV29-1; CDR3 protein: SAGGEDYSEAF
J gene: TRBJ1-1; V gene: TRBV5-1; CDR3 protein: ASSLDPGASGAF
J gene: TRBJ1-3; V gene: TRBV9; CDR3 protein: ASREGLFNTIY
J gene: TRBJ1-2; V gene: TRBV10-3; CDR3 protein: AISEFDGYT
J gene: TRBJ2-7; V gene: TRBV6-5; CDR3 protein: ASSPWGGYHEQY
J gene: TRBJ2-1; V gene: TRBV7-9; CDR3 protein: ASSQAWEGQTYNEQF
J gene: TRBJ2-7; V gene: TRBV6-1; CDR3 protein: ASSIGTGSYEQY
J gene: TRBJ1-3; V gene: TRBV27; CDR3 protein: ASSRDGINSGNTIY
J gene: TRBJ2-5; V gene: TRBV4-1; CDR3 protein: ASSLDRGQLETQY
J gene: TRBJ2-5; V gene: TRBV28; CDR3 protein: ASTLQGAQETQY
J gene: TRBJ2-3; V gene: TRBV7-9; CDR3 protein: ASSAPWPSTDTQY
J gene: TRBJ1-5; V gene: TRBV5-1; CDR3 protein: ASSEGQGGVGGNQPQH
J gene: TRBJ1-2; V gene: TRBV10-2; CDR3 protein: ASSQQGLNYGYT
J gene: TRBJ1-6; V gene: TRBV6-1; CDR3 protein: ASSERRDSSNSPLH
J gene: TRBJ1-2; V gene: TRBV5-1; CDR3 protein: ASSVKTGGNGYT
J gene: TRBJ1-1; V gene: TRBV4-1; CDR3 protein: ASSLEGTGGEAF
J gene: TRBJ2-3; V gene: TRBV7-9; CDR3 protein: ASSLGASSTDTQY
J gene: TRBJ1-1; V gene: TRBV2; CDR3 protein: ASSETLNTEAF
J gene: TRBJ2-1; V gene: TRBV6-5; CDR3 protein: ASSYPGLEQF
J gene: TRBJ2-7; V gene: TRBV5-1; CDR3 protein: ASSSPGLAGVEWY
J gene: TRBJ2-3; V gene: TRBV27; CDR3 protein: ASSAGLRVDTQY
J gene: TRBJ2-1; V gene: TRBV27; CDR3 protein: ASSSPGTRGYNEQF
J gene: TRBJ1-5; V gene: TRBV10-3; CDR3 protein: AINQQGDQPQH
J gene: TRBJ2-2; V gene: TRBV30; CDR3 protein: AWSRLASAGELF